The rows below give T cell receptor beta chains drawn from one sample of a study of cytomegalovirus exposure and HLA in healthy donors. The protocol was immunoSEQ multiplex PCR, while the TCRdb copy is restricted to in-frame clones and leaves out a portion. The profile covers around 160,000 clones, with about 85% appearing a single time and 2% to 2.5% taken by the ten largest. Material: PBMCs. These receptors were obtained from a man aged 30 to 45 in good health and CMV-seropositive. Each CDR3 is given with its conserved first and last residue. Fields, in order: V gene, clone size, J gene, CDR3 protein. Size tells how often a clone was seen (once, few, many) or the class of an expanded clone, and some rows leave it out.

v_gene: TRBV10-3
abundance: .
j_gene: TRBJ1-1
CDR3aa: CAITAGGRTEAFF

v_gene: TRBV4-3
abundance: .
j_gene: TRBJ1-6
CDR3aa: CASSQGMTGNLSPLHF

v_gene: TRBV4-3
abundance: few
j_gene: TRBJ1-1
CDR3aa: CASSQDVSGPPNTEAFF

v_gene: TRBV29-1
abundance: .
j_gene: TRBJ2-7
CDR3aa: CSVEAQGQGAWGLEQYF

v_gene: TRBV27
abundance: .
j_gene: TRBJ2-1
CDR3aa: CASSSRSDRDFNEQFF

v_gene: TRBV6-5
abundance: few
j_gene: TRBJ2-3
CDR3aa: CASSYRAGPGRDTQYF

v_gene: TRBV7-2
abundance: .
j_gene: TRBJ2-5
CDR3aa: CASSLAHVQTQYF

v_gene: TRBV9
abundance: .
j_gene: TRBJ2-2
CDR3aa: CASSVDPRGGDRTGELFF

v_gene: TRBV29-1
abundance: many
j_gene: TRBJ2-1
CDR3aa: CAERGSYNEQFF

v_gene: TRBV5-1
abundance: few
j_gene: TRBJ2-2
CDR3aa: CASSILPVGELFF

v_gene: TRBV2
abundance: .
j_gene: TRBJ2-3
CDR3aa: CASSEGLATSTDTQYF

v_gene: TRBV29-1
abundance: .
j_gene: TRBJ2-2
CDR3aa: CSVVAGQLNTGELFF

v_gene: TRBV4-3
abundance: .
j_gene: TRBJ1-2
CDR3aa: CASSPSGGNLYGYTF

v_gene: TRBV19
abundance: .
j_gene: TRBJ2-3
CDR3aa: CASSIASGTDTQYF

v_gene: TRBV7-3
abundance: .
j_gene: TRBJ2-5
CDR3aa: CASSFGQGETQYF

v_gene: TRBV15
abundance: .
j_gene: TRBJ2-2
CDR3aa: CATSSATGVGPGELFF

v_gene: TRBV6-1
abundance: once
j_gene: TRBJ2-7
CDR3aa: CASSDGTGAYEQYF

v_gene: TRBV5-1
abundance: .
j_gene: TRBJ1-2
CDR3aa: CASSLARDRTNYGYTF

v_gene: TRBV4-1
abundance: .
j_gene: TRBJ2-2
CDR3aa: CASSLPGVPGELFF

v_gene: TRBV2
abundance: .
j_gene: TRBJ2-4
CDR3aa: CASSDPGGRENIQYF

v_gene: TRBV5-4
abundance: once
j_gene: TRBJ1-2
CDR3aa: CASLQGNGYGYTF

v_gene: TRBV11-2
abundance: .
j_gene: TRBJ2-1
CDR3aa: CASSPYNEQFF

v_gene: TRBV5-4
abundance: .
j_gene: TRBJ2-2
CDR3aa: CASSLGGGAGGELFF

v_gene: TRBV7-2
abundance: .
j_gene: TRBJ1-4
CDR3aa: CASSLVGRGEKLFF

v_gene: TRBV6-5
abundance: .
j_gene: TRBJ1-2
CDR3aa: CASSHQELYGYTF

v_gene: TRBV11-2
abundance: once
j_gene: TRBJ2-5
CDR3aa: CASSPSGETQYF

v_gene: TRBV6-1
abundance: .
j_gene: TRBJ1-1
CDR3aa: CASSNLRVVNTEAFF

v_gene: TRBV29-1
abundance: few
j_gene: TRBJ1-2
CDR3aa: CSVVKGYVGQGAFNGYTF

v_gene: TRBV5-4
abundance: .
j_gene: TRBJ2-5
CDR3aa: CASSPEALQETQYF

v_gene: TRBV7-9
abundance: .
j_gene: TRBJ1-5
CDR3aa: CASSSARTISNQPQHF

v_gene: TRBV4-2
abundance: few
j_gene: TRBJ1-2
CDR3aa: CASSQGTGVRDGYTF

v_gene: TRBV2
abundance: .
j_gene: TRBJ2-1
CDR3aa: CASSFYNEQFF

v_gene: TRBV5-1
abundance: .
j_gene: TRBJ2-1
CDR3aa: CASSLGQGSSYNEQFF

v_gene: TRBV30
abundance: .
j_gene: TRBJ2-1
CDR3aa: CAWSEGPYNEQFF

v_gene: TRBV7-2
abundance: .
j_gene: TRBJ1-2
CDR3aa: CASSLWEEGYTF

v_gene: TRBV6-5
abundance: .
j_gene: TRBJ1-1
CDR3aa: CATADRAMNTEAFF

v_gene: TRBV29-1
abundance: few
j_gene: TRBJ2-5
CDR3aa: CSAAGGFQETQYF

v_gene: TRBV19
abundance: .
j_gene: TRBJ1-2
CDR3aa: CASSIDPIVYGYTF

v_gene: TRBV27
abundance: .
j_gene: TRBJ1-5
CDR3aa: CASSSGQGANQPQHF

v_gene: TRBV19
abundance: .
j_gene: TRBJ2-3
CDR3aa: CASRTSKGITDTQYF

v_gene: TRBV2
abundance: once
j_gene: TRBJ1-6
CDR3aa: CASSATGNSPLHF

v_gene: TRBV7-2
abundance: .
j_gene: TRBJ2-5
CDR3aa: CASSFPGVGETQYF

v_gene: TRBV29-1
abundance: .
j_gene: TRBJ2-3
CDR3aa: CSAMGLAGATDTQYF

v_gene: TRBV30
abundance: .
j_gene: TRBJ2-1
CDR3aa: CAWGLLPRNEQFF

v_gene: TRBV5-8
abundance: .
j_gene: TRBJ1-4
CDR3aa: CASKRDRGGEKLFF